This is a list of T cell receptor beta chains from one sample in a study of post-analysis software for immune sequencing data. TCRdb used MiXCR to reprocess the PCR reads, holding one entry per CDR3 protein. Among hundreds of thousands of distinct CDR3 sequences listed, less than 35% were seen once. The sequenced sample was blood. Source of these receptors: a girl aged 10-17 years with multiple sclerosis. Each CDR3 is given with its conserved first and last residue. Each record gives: V gene, clone size, J gene, D gene, CDR3 DNA, CDR3 protein. A D gene is named only where the DNA matches it firmly. Expanded clones are given a class, and other clones once, few, many or no size at all.

v_call: TRBV24-1; clone_size: .; j_call: TRBJ2-3; d_call: .; cdr3_nt: TGTGCCACTAGCGCCGGTCGGGCAATTCCAGATACGCAGTATTTT; cdr3_aa: CATSAGRAIPDTQYF
v_call: TRBV24-1; clone_size: .; j_call: TRBJ1-1; d_call: .; cdr3_nt: TGTGCCACCAGTGACCTGACGGGTTTCGCTTTCTTT; cdr3_aa: CATSDLTGFAFF
v_call: TRBV20-1; clone_size: many; j_call: TRBJ2-5; d_call: .; cdr3_nt: TGCAGTGATAGGGACTGGGAGACCCAGTACTTC; cdr3_aa: CSDRDWETQYF
v_call: TRBV4-1; clone_size: once; j_call: TRBJ2-1; d_call: TRBD2; cdr3_nt: TGCGCCAGCAGACCACTAGCGGGGGGGGTCCAAGAGACCCAGTTCTTC; cdr3_aa: CASRPLAGGVQETQFF
v_call: TRBV7-9; clone_size: .; j_call: TRBJ1-1; d_call: .; cdr3_nt: TGTGCCAGCAGCTTAATAGAGAGTTCTGAAGCTTTCTTT; cdr3_aa: CASSLIESSEAFF
v_call: TRBV20-1; clone_size: .; j_call: TRBJ2-5; d_call: TRBD2; cdr3_nt: TGCAGCGAGAGGGCTAGCGGGAGTCTTCAGGAGACCCAGTACTTC; cdr3_aa: CSERASGSLQETQYF
v_call: TRBV12-3/TRBV12-4; clone_size: .; j_call: TRBJ1-6; d_call: TRBD1; cdr3_nt: TGTGCCAGCATGCTGGGACAGGGCCGGTCGCCCCTCCACTTT; cdr3_aa: CASMLGQGRSPLHF
v_call: TRBV12-3/TRBV12-4; clone_size: .; j_call: TRBJ1-1; d_call: .; cdr3_nt: TGTGCCAGCAGTCTCTCGGGACCGAACACTGAAGCTTTCTTT; cdr3_aa: CASSLSGPNTEAFF
v_call: TRBV7-2; clone_size: .; j_call: TRBJ2-5; d_call: .; cdr3_nt: TGTGCCAGCAGCTTAGCGCAGCGGTTCGGAGAGACCCAGTACTTC; cdr3_aa: CASSLAQRFGETQYF
v_call: TRBV4-3; clone_size: .; j_call: TRBJ1-1; d_call: .; cdr3_nt: TGCGCCAGCAGTTTCAACAGGAGCACTGAAGCTTTCTTT; cdr3_aa: CASSFNRSTEAFF
v_call: TRBV7-9; clone_size: .; j_call: TRBJ1-5; d_call: .; cdr3_nt: TGTGCCAGCAGCTCCCGGGTGGACAATCAGCCCCAGCATTTT; cdr3_aa: CASSSRVDNQPQHF
v_call: TRBV11-2; clone_size: .; j_call: TRBJ2-7; d_call: .; cdr3_nt: TGTGCCAGCAGCTTAGTGAACAGTAACGAGCAGTACTTC; cdr3_aa: CASSLVNSNEQYF
v_call: TRBV4-3; clone_size: many; j_call: TRBJ2-1; d_call: TRBD2; cdr3_nt: TGCGCCAGCAGCCGTGGCTCAATCTCCCGGGAGGATCGCTACAATGAGCAGTTCTTC; cdr3_aa: CASSRGSISREDRYNEQFF
v_call: TRBV27; clone_size: many; j_call: TRBJ1-2; d_call: .; cdr3_nt: TGTGCCAGCAGTAAGGGGGGGAATGGCTACACCTTC; cdr3_aa: CASSKGGNGYTF
v_call: TRBV7-2; clone_size: .; j_call: TRBJ1-6; d_call: .; cdr3_nt: TGTGCCAGCAGTCGAGGGTCAGCGTCCAATTCACCCCTCCACTTT; cdr3_aa: CASSRGSASNSPLHF
v_call: TRBV20-1; clone_size: few; j_call: TRBJ1-2; d_call: .; cdr3_nt: TGCAGTGCCCAATCCCCAGCGGATGGGGGCTACACCTTC; cdr3_aa: CSAQSPADGGYTF
v_call: TRBV4-1; clone_size: .; j_call: TRBJ2-1; d_call: TRBD2; cdr3_nt: TGCGCCAGCAGCCAACTAGCGGCTGAGCAGTTCTTC; cdr3_aa: CASSQLAAEQFF
v_call: TRBV5-1; clone_size: .; j_call: TRBJ1-1; d_call: .; cdr3_nt: TGCGCCAGCAGCCAGAAATTGACAGGTTTTATGAACACTGAAGCTTTCTTT; cdr3_aa: CASSQKLTGFMNTEAFF
v_call: TRBV7-6; clone_size: few; j_call: TRBJ1-2; d_call: .; cdr3_nt: TGTGCCAGCAGCCCTGATGATGGCCCCTATGGCTACACCTTC; cdr3_aa: CASSPDDGPYGYTF
v_call: TRBV3-1; clone_size: .; j_call: TRBJ2-3; d_call: TRBD2; cdr3_nt: TGTGCCAGCAGCCACCTACTAGCGGGCCCCACAGGTACGCAGTATTTT; cdr3_aa: CASSHLLAGPTGTQYF
v_call: TRBV11-3; clone_size: many; j_call: TRBJ2-1; d_call: TRBD2; cdr3_nt: TGTGCCAGCAGCCCCATAGCGGGAGGGCACAGTGAGCAGTTCTTC; cdr3_aa: CASSPIAGGHSEQFF
v_call: TRBV28; clone_size: .; j_call: TRBJ1-5; d_call: .; cdr3_nt: TGTGCCAGCAGTCCACTTCAGGAAGGCAATCAGCCCCAGCATTTT; cdr3_aa: CASSPLQEGNQPQHF
v_call: TRBV6-5; clone_size: .; j_call: TRBJ2-7; d_call: .; cdr3_nt: TGTGCCAGCAGTTCCTATCCAGGGAGCTCCTACGAGCAGTACTTC; cdr3_aa: CASSSYPGSSYEQYF
v_call: TRBV9; clone_size: few; j_call: TRBJ2-1; d_call: .; cdr3_nt: TGTGCCAGCAGCGTAGTTGGAGGTGAGCAGTTCTTC; cdr3_aa: CASSVVGGEQFF
v_call: TRBV3-1; clone_size: .; j_call: TRBJ2-1; d_call: .; cdr3_nt: TGTGCCAGCAGCCAAACCGGGACTTTACACAATGAGCAGTTCTTC; cdr3_aa: CASSQTGTLHNEQFF
v_call: TRBV13; clone_size: few; j_call: TRBJ2-7; d_call: TRBD2; cdr3_nt: TGTGCCAGCAGCTTGTCACCGATGACTAGCGGGAGACGCTCCGAGCAGTACTTC; cdr3_aa: CASSLSPMTSGRRSEQYF
v_call: TRBV5-1; clone_size: once; j_call: TRBJ1-1; d_call: .; cdr3_nt: TGCGCCAGCAGCTTGGAGCCCGGACTGAACACTGGAGCTTTCTTT; cdr3_aa: CASSLEPGLNTGAFF
v_call: TRBV2; clone_size: once; j_call: TRBJ2-1; d_call: TRBD2; cdr3_nt: TGTGCCAGCAGTGACCCGGCTAGCGGGAGAAGGTCCTACAATGAGCAGTTCTTC; cdr3_aa: CASSDPASGRRSYNEQFF
v_call: TRBV2; clone_size: .; j_call: TRBJ2-1; d_call: .; cdr3_nt: TGTGCCAGCATAACCGGGGCATCCTACAATGAGCAGTTCTTC; cdr3_aa: CASITGASYNEQFF
v_call: TRBV7-9; clone_size: few; j_call: TRBJ1-2; d_call: .; cdr3_nt: TGTGCCAGCAGCCGCCCCCTCGGGGGAGATGGCTACACCTTC; cdr3_aa: CASSRPLGGDGYTF
v_call: TRBV4-1; clone_size: few; j_call: TRBJ1-4; d_call: .; cdr3_nt: TGCGCCAGCAGCCAAGTCGTCCGGGAAAAACTGTTTTTT; cdr3_aa: CASSQVVREKLFF
v_call: TRBV4-1; clone_size: few; j_call: TRBJ1-5; d_call: .; cdr3_nt: TGCGCCAGCAGCCAAGAACCAGGGAATAGCAATCAGCCCCAGCATTTT; cdr3_aa: CASSQEPGNSNQPQHF
v_call: TRBV20-1; clone_size: .; j_call: TRBJ2-5; d_call: .; cdr3_nt: TGCAGTGCTAGAGATCTGGGCAGGGCAAAAGAGACCCAGTACTTC; cdr3_aa: CSARDLGRAKETQYF
v_call: TRBV7-9; clone_size: .; j_call: TRBJ2-7; d_call: .; cdr3_nt: TGTGCCAGCAGCGAGAACCCCTACGAGCAGTACTTC; cdr3_aa: CASSENPYEQYF
v_call: TRBV29-1; clone_size: .; j_call: TRBJ2-1; d_call: .; cdr3_nt: TGCAGCGTTACGGGACGGGAGCAGTTCTTC; cdr3_aa: CSVTGREQFF
v_call: TRBV7-2; clone_size: .; j_call: TRBJ2-7; d_call: .; cdr3_nt: TGTGCCAGCAGCCCGGGTCCGATTGAGCAGTACTTC; cdr3_aa: CASSPGPIEQYF
v_call: TRBV29-1; clone_size: .; j_call: TRBJ2-1; d_call: .; cdr3_nt: TGCAGCGTTGGAGGCGTTCTGTCCTACAATGAGCAGTTCTTC; cdr3_aa: CSVGGVLSYNEQFF
v_call: TRBV20-1; clone_size: many; j_call: TRBJ2-5; d_call: TRBD2; cdr3_nt: TGCAGTGCTAGAGAGCCGGGACTAGGTAGAGAGACCCAGTACTTC; cdr3_aa: CSAREPGLGRETQYF
v_call: TRBV7-2; clone_size: .; j_call: TRBJ1-1; d_call: .; cdr3_nt: TGTGCCAGCAGCTTAATGGGCCCAGCTTTCTTT; cdr3_aa: CASSLMGPAFF
v_call: TRBV9; clone_size: .; j_call: TRBJ1-5; d_call: .; cdr3_nt: TGTGCCAGCAGCGCGCAAGGATCGAGCAATCAGCCCCAGCATTTT; cdr3_aa: CASSAQGSSNQPQHF
v_call: TRBV10-3; clone_size: once; j_call: TRBJ2-7; d_call: TRBD1; cdr3_nt: TGTACCATCAGTGAGTCGGGACAGTCCTACGAGCAGTACTTC; cdr3_aa: CTISESGQSYEQYF
v_call: TRBV20-1; clone_size: .; j_call: TRBJ2-6; d_call: .; cdr3_nt: TGCAGTGCTAGAGTTCAGCTAAGCTCTGGGGCCAACGTCCTGACTTTC; cdr3_aa: CSARVQLSSGANVLTF
v_call: TRBV29-1; clone_size: .; j_call: TRBJ2-5; d_call: .; cdr3_nt: TGCAGCGTTGAAAAAAATGGACAGCCCAATGAGCAGTACTTC; cdr3_aa: CSVEKNGQPNEQYF
v_call: TRBV19; clone_size: few; j_call: TRBJ1-5; d_call: .; cdr3_nt: TGTGCCAGTACTCTGAGCCACAGCAATCAGCCCCAGCATTTT; cdr3_aa: CASTLSHSNQPQHF
v_call: TRBV4-3; clone_size: .; j_call: TRBJ2-1; d_call: TRBD2; cdr3_nt: TGCGCCAGCAGCCAAGATGCGGGAGAAATTTACAATGAGCAGTTCTTC; cdr3_aa: CASSQDAGEIYNEQFF
v_call: TRBV6-5; clone_size: few; j_call: TRBJ2-4; d_call: TRBD1; cdr3_nt: TGTGCCAGCAGACAGGGGAACATTCAGTACTTC; cdr3_aa: CASRQGNIQYF
v_call: TRBV20-1; clone_size: .; j_call: TRBJ2-5; d_call: .; cdr3_nt: TGCAGTGCTAGTCCCACAGTAGAGACCCAGTACTTC; cdr3_aa: CSASPTVETQYF